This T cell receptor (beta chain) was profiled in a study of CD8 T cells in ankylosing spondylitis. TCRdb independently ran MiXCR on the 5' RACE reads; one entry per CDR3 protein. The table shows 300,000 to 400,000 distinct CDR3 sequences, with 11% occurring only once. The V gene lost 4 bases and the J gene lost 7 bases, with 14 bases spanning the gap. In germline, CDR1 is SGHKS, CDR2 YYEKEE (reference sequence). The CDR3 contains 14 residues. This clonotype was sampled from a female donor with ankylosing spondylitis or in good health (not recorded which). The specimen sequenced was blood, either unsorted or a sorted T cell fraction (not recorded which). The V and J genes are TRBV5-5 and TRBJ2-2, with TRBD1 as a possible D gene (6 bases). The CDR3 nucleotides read TGTGCCAGCAGCGAGACAGGTCTGCTCGGGGAGCTGTTTTTT. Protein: CASSETGLLGELFF. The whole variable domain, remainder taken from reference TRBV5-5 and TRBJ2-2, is DAGVTQSPTHLIKTRGQQVTLRCSPISGHKSVSWYQQVLGQGPQFIFQYYEKEERGRGNFPDRFSARQFPNYSSELNVNALLLGDSALYLCASSETGLLGELFFGEGSRLTVL.